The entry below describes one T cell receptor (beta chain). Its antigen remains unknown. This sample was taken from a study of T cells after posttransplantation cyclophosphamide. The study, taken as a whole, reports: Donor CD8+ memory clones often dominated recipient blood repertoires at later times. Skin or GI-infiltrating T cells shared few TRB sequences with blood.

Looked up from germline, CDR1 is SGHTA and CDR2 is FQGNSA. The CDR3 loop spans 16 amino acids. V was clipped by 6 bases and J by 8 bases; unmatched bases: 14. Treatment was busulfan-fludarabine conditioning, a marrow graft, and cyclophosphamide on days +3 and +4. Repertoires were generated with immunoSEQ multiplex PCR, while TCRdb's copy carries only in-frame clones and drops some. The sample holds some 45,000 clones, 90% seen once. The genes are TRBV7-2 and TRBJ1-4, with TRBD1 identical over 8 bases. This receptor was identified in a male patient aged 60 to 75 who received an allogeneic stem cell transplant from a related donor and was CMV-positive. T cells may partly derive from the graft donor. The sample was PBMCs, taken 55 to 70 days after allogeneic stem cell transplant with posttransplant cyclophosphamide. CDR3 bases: TGTGCCAGCAGTCTTCGCCCCGGACAGGGAGAAGAAAAACTGTTTTTT. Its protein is CASSLRPGQGEEKLFF.